The 15 T cell receptor beta chains given below trace back to one sample, sequenced in a study of Graves' ophthalmopathy and Graves' hyperthyroidism. RNA transcripts were the template, and TCR beta CDR3 regions were amplified from them. The first round was an RT-PCR with HTBI primers, and the second round was a multiplex PCR. TCRdb fed the multiplex PCR reads into MiXCR, producing one record per CDR3 protein. The table has 650,000 to 800,000 distinct CDR3 sequences, about 40% seen once; the top ten hold over 2.5%. The sample comprised peripheral blood. These receptors came from an adult man with Graves' ophthalmopathy.

This sequence joins TRBV9 and TRBJ1-1; D is possibly TRBD1 (5 bases). Looked up from germline, CDR1 is SGDLS and CDR2 is YYNGEE. The CDR3 is made up of 14 amino acids. Between the trimmed V and J ends, which lost 0 bases and 8 bases, there was a span of 14 bases. The CDR3 bases are TGTGCCAGCAGCGTAGCTGGCAGGGAGGAAGAAGCTTTCTTT. The encoded protein is CASSVAGREEEAFF.

This chain connects TRBV2 to TRBJ1-1; weak D call: TRBD1 (6 bases). Between the trimmed V and J ends, which lost 5 bases and 0 bases, there was a span of 16 bases. CDR3 length: 16 amino acids. Per the germline V gene, CDR1 is SNHLY and CDR2 is FYNNEI. In DNA, the CDR3 is TGTGCCAGCAGTTACTCACTTGGGGGCCTGAACACTGAAGCTTTCTTT. Translating gives CASSYSLGGLNTEAFF.

A word on this clonotype: One junction end does not reproduce the germline sequence, and a read error may be involved. The chain is built from TRBV10-3 and TRBJ2-2; 7 bases are a match to TRBD1. The CDR3 runs to 14 residues. Germline V CDR1 and CDR2: ENHRY, SYGVKD. The CDR3 is CAISGQGNTGELLF. In DNA form, the CDR3 reads TGTGCCATCAGTGGACAGGGCAACACCGGGGAGCTGCTTTTT.

There are many counts of this clonotype. A clone one base away is much larger, so this may be a read error. The chain is built from TRBV15 and TRBJ2-5; a weak D match, TRBD2 (6 bases). The V end lost 0 bases, the J end lost 9 bases, and 17 bases lay between the germline ends. Germline V lookup: CDR1 LNHNV, CDR2 YYDKDF (reference sequence). This CDR3 is 15 amino acids long. This CDR3 reads CATSRDRWRVEAQYF. DNA of the CDR3: TGTGCCACCAGCAGAGATCGGTGGAGGGTGGAGGCCCAGTACTTC. Together with reference TRBV15 and TRBJ2-5, the CDR3 gives the full variable domain: DAMVIQNPRYQVTQFGKPVTLSCSQTLNHNVMYWYQQKSSQAPKLLFHYYDKDFNNEADTPDNFQSRRPNTSFCFLDIRSPGLGDTAMYLCATSRDRWRVEAQYFGPGTRLLVL.

This clonotype has only a few counts. In DNA, the CDR3 is TGTGCCTGGAGTCCAACCTCAAGTGAAGCTTTCTTT. It codes for CAWSPTSSEAFF. This chain uses TRBV30 with TRBJ1-1; D gene ambiguous. Germline CDR1 and CDR2: GTSNPN and SVGIG (reference sequence). The length of the CDR3 is 12 residues. Trimming took off 2 bases at V and 7 bases at J, with 11 bases between the two ends.

As regards this clonotype: This likely comes from a read error, as the CDR3 has no conserved phenylalanine or tryptophan at its end. The chain recombines TRBV2 with TRBJ1-2; D is ambiguous. Germline assignment: CDR1 SNHLY and CDR2 FYNNEI. This CDR3 spans 13 amino acids. V lost 2 bases and J 7 bases, leaving 11 bases between the germline ends. CDR3 in amino acids: CASSESQDCGYTL. In DNA, the CDR3 is TGTGCCAGCAGTGAAAGCCAGGACTGTGGCTACACCCTC.

The gene calls are TRBV4-3 and TRBJ2-7, with TRBD2 as a possible D gene (7 bases). CDR3 size: 16 residues. V was trimmed by 0 bases and J by 3 bases, leaving 15 bases between them. In germline, CDR1 is LGHNA, CDR2 YSLEER. CDR3 protein: CASSQDYQGRVYEQYF. The CDR3 nucleotides read TGCGCCAGCAGCCAAGATTACCAGGGGAGGGTCTACGAGCAGTACTTC.

In the case of this clonotype: One base away lies a much larger clone, so this may be a sequencing read error. The chain joins TRBV7-2 to TRBJ2-7; D possibly corresponds to TRBD1 (7 bases). Germline values: CDR1 SGHTA, CDR2 FQGNSA. The CDR3 covers 15 residues. Trimming took 5 bases from V and 3 from J, leaving 17 bases between them. CDR3 amino acids: CASSLQAGGNYEQYF. In DNA, the CDR3 is TGTGCCAGCAGCCTTCAGGCAGGGGGGAACTACGAGCAGTACTTC.

This clonotype showed up just a few times. The junction departs from the called germline gene at one end, perhaps through a read error. The rearrangement links TRBV7-9 to TRBJ1-4, with 8 bases lining up with TRBD1. CDR1 and CDR2 from the germline V gene are SEHNR and FQNEAQ (reference sequence). CDR3 size: 14 residues. The CDR3, as DNA: TGCGCCAGCAGCCAAGAAAACAGGGGGGAAAAACTGTTTTTT. Translating gives CASSQENRGEKLFF.

The chain combines TRBV24-1 with TRBJ2-1; 9 bases agree with TRBD1. Germline V gives CDR1 KGHDR, CDR2 SFDVKD. There are 16 residues in the CDR3. V trimming: 1 base; J trimming: 7 bases; junction bases outside the gene matches: 7. In DNA, the CDR3 is TGTGCCACCAGTGATTTTCAGCCAGACAGGGGGAATGAGCAGTTCTTC. This codes for CATSDFQPDRGNEQFF.

A note on this clonotype: In this CDR3 the conserved last residue, phenylalanine or tryptophan, is missing, so a read error is likely. The chain joins TRBV24-1 to TRBJ1-4, with unresolved D. This CDR3 region has 15 residues. The germline V gene has CDR1 KGHDR and CDR2 SFDVKD. Trimming shortened V by 4 bases and J by 2 bases, and 10 bases separated the two germline ends. CDR3 sequence reads: CATSELQRTNEKLFL. DNA for the CDR3: TGTGCCACCAGTGAACTGCAAAGGACTAATGAAAAACTGTTTTTA.

This clonotype was recorded many times. The chain employs TRBV7-9 and TRBJ1-1; no firm D call. CDR1 SEHNR and CDR2 FQNEAQ come from the germline V gene (reference sequence). CDR3 length: 12 residues. The germline V and J ends were trimmed by 4 bases and 4 bases, with 7 bases remaining between them. In DNA, the CDR3 is TGTGCCAGCAGCTGGGATCTCACTGAAGCTTTCTTT. This codes for CASSWDLTEAFF.

In its sample, this clonotype was seen many times. This chain uses TRBV9 with TRBJ1-1; D is perhaps TRBD1 (6 bases). V was shortened by 7 bases and J by 0 bases, with 13 bases between the two germline ends. CDR1 SGDLS and CDR2 YYNGEE come from the germline V gene. This CDR3 spans 14 amino acids. CDR3 DNA sequence: TGTGCCAGCGGAGGGACACACATGAACACTGAAGCTTTCTTT. Protein sequence: CASGGTHMNTEAFF.

Many counts were recorded for this clonotype. J is TRBJ1-1 and V is TRBV29-1; D perhaps matches TRBD1 (5 bases). The ends were cut back, 4 bases at V and 7 bases at J, with 7 bases in the middle. CDR1 is SQVTM and CDR2 is ANQGSEA in the germline V gene. The CDR3 has 10 amino acids. This CDR3 is CSVGTNEAFF. CDR3 DNA sequence: TGCAGCGTTGGGACAAATGAAGCTTTCTTT.

The table lists this clonotype with a few counts. J is TRBJ2-5 and V is TRBV4-2, with D tentatively TRBD2 (6 bases). V shed 0 bases and J shed 5 bases, with 22 bases lying between them. Per germline, CDR1 LGHNA and CDR2 YNFKEQ. The CDR3 has 18 residues. CDR3 bases: TGTGCCAGCAGCCAAGATCCGACCCCCCGACCTGGGGGGGAGACCCAGTACTTC. Its translation: CASSQDPTPRPGGETQYF.